These 23 T cell receptor beta chains share one sample of origin, sequenced in a study of T cells in Graves' hyperthyroidism and ophthalmopathy. Using RNA transcripts as the source, TCR beta CDR3 regions were amplified. First-round RT-PCR with HTBI primers amplified the TCR CDR3 region. TCRdb fed the multiplex PCR reads into MiXCR, producing one record per CDR3 protein. The sample yields 600,000 to 850,000 distinct CDR3 sequences, approximately 18% seen once. Sequencing input: blood. Receptors originate from a woman aged 50 to 60 with Graves' hyperthyroidism that later progressed to Graves' ophthalmopathy.

The chain combines TRBV19 with TRBJ1-5; 8 positions match TRBD1. The germline CDR1 and CDR2 sequences are LNHDA and SQIVND (reference sequence). V dropped 3 bases and J dropped 0; count of bases not matched to a gene: 10. CDR3 length equals 18 residues. The CDR3 DNA reads as TGTGCCAGTAGTATTTATGATTCGGGACAGGATAGCAATCAGCCCCAGCATTTT. Translation: CASSIYDSGQDSNQPQHF.

The chain carries TRBV20-1 and TRBJ2-3, with TRBD2 identical over 10 bases. This CDR3 is built from 15 residues. Germline V lookup: CDR1 DFQATT, CDR2 SNEGSKA (reference sequence). The V and J ends lost 3 bases and 4 bases, in that order; junction bases with no gene match: 7. The CDR3 loop reads CSASASGGVADTQYF. The CDR3 DNA reads as TGCAGTGCTAGCGCTAGCGGGGGTGTCGCAGATACGCAGTATTTT.

On this clonotype: A much more abundant neighbour one base away suggests this may be a read error. V is TRBV3-1 and J is TRBJ2-1; 7 positions match TRBD2. V lost 8 bases to trimming and J lost 6 bases; unmatched junction nucleotides: 10. This CDR3 has 14 residues. Germline assignment: CDR1 LGHDT and CDR2 YNNKEL (reference sequence). CDR3 bases: TGTGCCAGCGGAACTAGCGTCTACTGCAATGAGCAGTTCTTC. This translates into CASGTSVYCNEQFF.

In its sample, this clonotype was seen many times. The chain is built from TRBV7-9 and TRBJ1-2; 7 bases fit TRBD1. From germline, CDR1 is SEHNR and CDR2 FQNEAQ (reference sequence). V was clipped by 1 base and J by 3 bases; unmatched bases: 5. The CDR3 runs 15 residues. The CDR3 here is CASSLDQGVDYGYTF. The DNA for the CDR3 is TGTGCCAGCAGCTTAGACCAGGGGGTTGACTATGGCTACACCTTC.

The rearrangement uses TRBV24-1 and TRBJ2-2, with D perhaps TRBD1 (5 bases). Germline V gene lookup returns CDR1 KGHDR and CDR2 SFDVKD. The CDR3 is 17 residues long. Trimming pared 6 bases from V and 1 base from J, leaving 17 bases between. DNA for the CDR3: TGTGCCACCAGTATAAGTGGGGCAGGTTTGAACACCGGGGAGCTGTTTTTT. Its protein product is CATSISGAGLNTGELFF.

This clonotype was recorded a few times. A read error is possible here, since a much larger clone lies one base away. The rearrangement uses TRBV30 and TRBJ1-1; D is unresolved. Germline V gives CDR1 GTSNPN, CDR2 SVGIG (reference sequence). Trimming took 4 bases from V and 4 from J, leaving 13 bases between them. The CDR3 loop spans 13 amino acids. The CDR3 reads CAWTGDQSTEAFF. CDR3 DNA: TGTGCCTGGACCGGGGATCAGAGCACTGAAGCTTTCTTT.

This clonotype appeared many times. J is TRBJ1-2 and V is TRBV3-1; possible D gene TRBD1, 5 bases. Trimming pared 1 base from V and 1 base from J, leaving 10 bases between. The CDR3 runs 15 residues. CDR1 LGHDT and CDR2 YNNKEL come from the germline V gene (reference sequence). CDR3 protein: CASSQVKGSNYGYTF. In DNA form, the CDR3 reads TGTGCCAGCAGCCAAGTTAAGGGGAGTAACTATGGCTACACCTTC.

This clonotype was picked up many times. This sequence joins TRBV7-2 and TRBJ1-5; D call uncertain. Trimming removed 1 base at V and 0 bases at J, with 7 bases between. Germline values: CDR1 SGHTA, CDR2 FQGNSA. The CDR3 is 15 amino acids. The DNA of the CDR3 is TGTGCCAGCAGCTTAGGAAGGCGTAGCAATCAGCCCCAGCATTTT. It codes for CASSLGRRSNQPQHF.

The chain has TRBV3-1 and TRBJ2-3, with 8 bases matching TRBD1. From germline, CDR1 is LGHDT and CDR2 YNNKEL (reference sequence). V was clipped by 3 bases and J by 4 bases; unmatched bases: 18. This CDR3 is built from 19 residues. The DNA of the CDR3 is TGTGCCAGCAGCCACCTGCCCCCCGACAGGGGTCGGTTTGCAGATACGCAGTATTTT. Its protein is CASSHLPPDRGRFADTQYF.

Concerning this clonotype: One base away lies a much larger clone, so this may be a sequencing read error. This CDR3 is missing its conserved last phenylalanine or tryptophan, likely due to a read error. The chain links TRBV12-3 or TRBV12-4 to TRBJ1-1; D not certain. V was shortened by 1 base and J by 4 bases, with 16 bases between the two germline ends. The CDR3 totals 16 residues. The CDR3 spells CASSLDTGTDGTEAFL. The DNA of the CDR3 is TGTGCCAGCAGTTTAGATACGGGTACTGATGGCACTGAAGCTTTCCTT.

This clonotype appeared a few times. A much larger clone is a single base away; this may be a read error. The missing conserved phenylalanine or tryptophan at the end of this CDR3 makes a read error likely. The rearrangement uses TRBV5-1 and TRBJ1-1; D is ambiguous. The CDR3 loop spans 14 amino acids. V was clipped by 4 bases and J by 2 bases, with 12 bases between them. Germline loops: CDR1 SGHRS, CDR2 YFSETQ. The CDR3 reads CASSLDIGNTEAFL. DNA for the CDR3: TGCGCCAGCAGCCTAGACATAGGAAACACTGAAGCTTTCCTT.

This clonotype was counted at least ten times. The chain employs TRBV7-8 and TRBJ1-2, with TRBD1 matching 10 bases. Germline V CDR1 and CDR2: SGHVS, FQNEAQ. Trimming at V came to 5 bases and at J to 7 bases, leaving 10 bases not matched to a gene. CDR3 length: 15 residues. Here the CDR3 DNA reads TGTGCCAGCAGCCCTGCGACAGGGGGCATTTTTGGCTACACCTTC. As protein: CASSPATGGIFGYTF.

This sequence joins TRBV5-1 and TRBJ2-3; 10 positions agree with TRBD2. V was pared by 4 bases and J by 2 bases, with 7 bases of the junction left unmatched. The CDR3 sequence is 16 residues long. Germline CDR1 SGHRS, CDR2 YFSETQ. The DNA of the CDR3 is TGCGCCAGCAGCGAGGAGCGGGGGGGACTCACAGATACGCAGTATTTT. Residues: CASSEERGGLTDTQYF.

This clonotype was counted a few times. V gene TRBV5-4 combines with J gene TRBJ1-3, with no clear D. CDR3 size: 16 residues. Germline CDR1 SGHNT, CDR2 YYREEE (reference sequence). V gave up 0 bases and J gave up 0 bases, with 10 bases separating them. Here the CDR3 reads CASSLAGDDSGNTIYF. The DNA for the CDR3 is TGTGCCAGCAGCTTGGCCGGGGATGACTCTGGAAACACCATATATTTT.

This clonotype occurred many times. The chain recombines TRBV10-1 with TRBJ2-1; 7 bases fit TRBD1. CDR1 and CDR2 from the germline V gene are WNHNN and SYGVQD (reference sequence). This CDR3 spans 14 amino acids. J gave up 8 bases and V 0 bases, and 4 bases lay outside the gene matches. DNA of the CDR3: TGCGCCAGCAGTGAGTCTACAGGGGTAGATGAGCAGTTCTTC. Protein product: CASSESTGVDEQFF.

This clonotype was recorded at least ten times. This chain links TRBV11-1 with TRBJ1-1; D uncertain. The germline gives CDR1 SGHAT, CDR2 FQDESV (reference sequence). V shed 5 bases and J shed 0 bases, with 13 bases lying between them. The CDR3 length is 15 residues. The DNA for the CDR3 is TGTGCCAGCAGCCACCCACAAGTCATGAACACTGAAGCTTTCTTT. Protein: CASSHPQVMNTEAFF.

This sequence joins TRBV3-1 and TRBJ2-7; 11 bases are shared with TRBD2. The V and J ends lost 3 bases and 2 bases, in that order; junction bases with no gene match: 6. The CDR3 totals 16 residues. Germline V gives CDR1 LGHDT, CDR2 YNNKEL (reference sequence). Here the CDR3 reads CASSQPLAGGPYEQYF. The CDR3 nucleotides are TGTGCCAGCAGCCAGCCATTAGCGGGGGGGCCCTACGAGCAGTACTTC.

The CDR3: CASSRLAGPLSSYNEQFF. CDR3 nucleotide sequence: TGTGCCAGCAGCCGACTAGCGGGGCCCCTAAGCTCCTACAATGAGCAGTTCTTC. The chain joins TRBV6-1 to TRBJ2-1, with 11 bases that match TRBD2. The CDR3 is 18 amino acids. The V segment lost 6 bases and the J segment 0 bases; nucleotides outside the gene matches: 10. The germline CDR1 and CDR2 sequences are MNHNS and SASEGT.

This clonotype was seen repeatedly, ten times or more. The chain employs TRBV6-1 and TRBJ1-1; 11 nucleotides match TRBD1. After removal of 4 bases from V and 6 bases from J, the junction contained 13 bases not matched to a gene. Germline values: CDR1 MNHNS, CDR2 SASEGT. CDR3 length equals 17 residues. The CDR3 nucleotides are TGTGCCAGCAGTGCACCGCCCAGAGGGACAGGGGGTTCTGAAGCTTTCTTT. Encoded protein: CASSAPPRGTGGSEAFF.

This chain links TRBV12-3 or TRBV12-4 with TRBJ2-1; D is possibly TRBD2 (7 bases). Trimming took off 3 bases at V and 9 bases at J, with 18 bases between the two ends. CDR3 length: 15 residues. CDR3 nucleotide sequence: TGTGCCAGCAGTTTTGAAGGAGGGGGGGCTTCTGAGCAGTTCTTC. It specifies CASSFEGGGASEQFF.

This chain uses TRBV7-8 with TRBJ1-1; 8 bases map to TRBD1. The CDR3 consists of 15 residues. Losses at the gene ends were 4 bases for V and 1 base for J; bases not matched to a gene: 5. Germline CDR1 reads SGHVS; CDR2 reads FQNEAQ. The CDR3 nucleotides are TGTGCCAGCAGCTCTTCGACAGGGGCGAACACTGAAGCTTTCTTT. Translated, it gives CASSSSTGANTEAFF.

The genes are TRBV6-2 or TRBV6-3 and TRBJ1-4; D is undetermined. CDR1 is MNHEY and CDR2 is SVGEGT in the germline V gene. V lost 5 bases and J 7 bases, leaving 8 bases between the germline ends. The length of the CDR3 is 12 residues. CDR3 in amino acids: CASSPVSEKLFF. DNA of the CDR3: TGTGCCAGCAGTCCGGTGTCTGAAAAACTGTTTTTT.

This clonotype has ten or more counts. The chain uses TRBV24-1 and TRBJ2-1, with 10 nucleotides matching TRBD2. J gave up 7 bases and V 4 bases, and 9 bases lay outside the gene matches. The CDR3 spans 16 residues. Germline assignment: CDR1 KGHDR and CDR2 SFDVKD. CDR3 in amino acids: CATSESGLARGNEQFF. CDR3 bases: TGTGCCACCAGTGAATCGGGACTAGCGCGAGGGAATGAGCAGTTCTTC.